This T cell receptor (beta chain) was sequenced during a study of blood T cell repertoires in COVID-19. Whole-study context: Sites across the United States, Italy and Spain contributed samples from acute and convalescent COVID-19. Nucleic acid was either cDNA or gDNA, and it came from T cells, B-cell-depleted T cells, or PBMCs.

Authors' methods: Amplification with reference gene primers provided the estimates of nucleated cell counts. Profiling relied on immunoSEQ multiplex PCR, and the TCRdb table lists in-frame clones only, not all of them. From that table come the V and J calls and clone size; the DNA was used to work out D and trimming. The profile covers 230,000 or so clones, with roughly 84% appearing a single time and about 2% taken by the ten largest. The CDR3 loop spans 16 amino acids. Losses at the gene ends were 0 bases for V and 10 bases for J; bases not matched to a gene: 10. CDR1 is LNHNV and CDR2 is YYDKDF in the germline V gene (reference sequence). This clone occurred a few times.

The specimen sequenced was peripheral blood. The rearrangement uses TRBV15 and TRBJ1-4; 8 bases map to TRBD1. The sequence derives from a man in his forties with active or convalescent COVID-19. CDR3 in DNA: TGTGCCACCAGCAGAGATTCAGGGGGCGCGGTGCCAAAACTGTTTTTT. This codes for CATSRDSGGAVPKLFF.